This T cell receptor beta chain comes out of a study of T cells in Graves' hyperthyroidism and ophthalmopathy. Study in general: Peripheral blood was obtained at initial diagnosis, preceding any treatment.

Worth noting for this clonotype: Its antigen is not identified.

Whole-study findings and limits: Through a model of 13 V-J features, ophthalmopathy was separated from stable hyperthyroidism. Most thyroid clonotypes with frequency above 0.001 were detected in blood.

Between the trimmed V and J ends, which lost 1 base and 1 base, there was a span of 20 bases. Germline values: CDR1 MGHRA, CDR2 YSYEKL. The CDR3 spans 20 residues. Patients having uncontrolled infection, another autoimmune disease, pregnancy or lactation were not included. The source material, RNA transcripts, was used to amplify TCR beta CDR3 regions. The HTBI primer set drove a first-round RT-PCR of the TCR CDR3. TCRdb ran MiXCR on the multiplex PCR reads and lists one entry per CDR3 protein. The data contain 300,000 to 450,000 distinct CDR3 sequences, under 15% of them singletons. This sequence originates from a woman in her twenties or thirties with Graves' hyperthyroidism. The rearrangement links TRBV4-1 to TRBJ2-6, with D maybe TRBD1 (6 bases). Sequencing was done on a sample of blood. This CDR3 reads CASSQVGRGNTPSGANVLTF. CDR3 bases: TGCGCCAGCAGCCAAGTTGGCAGGGGTAATACACCTTCTGGGGCCAACGTCCTGACTTTC.